This T cell receptor (beta chain) was identified in a study of T cell responses to AZD1222 COVID-19 vaccine. Broader study findings: Reports say nearly half of spike-specific TCRs go after unmutated variant regions. Mapped onto spike, vaccine-associated CD4 TCRs spanned it and were dominant at 160-218 and 743-854.

Remarks on this clone: Its antigen is unknown.

Produced via immunoSEQ multiplex PCR; TCRdb's table is partial and in-frame only. The sample has under 200,000 clones, about nine tenths seen once. The CDR3 totals 13 residues. V dropped 2 bases and J dropped 10 bases, with 14 bases sitting between them. From germline, CDR1 is MNHEY and CDR2 SVGEGT. This clonotype was sampled from an adult in good health. The source was peripheral blood, collected on day 0 of AZD1222 vaccination. The V gene is TRBV6-2 or TRBV6-3, the J gene TRBJ1-1; D call uncertain. CDR3 bases: TGTGCCAGCAGTTACCCTTCCGGAAGGATAGCTTTCTTT. It encodes CASSYPSGRIAFF.